These 13 T cell receptor beta chains came from one sample sequenced in a study of read filtering for tumor transcriptome and immune sequencing. Molecular barcoded adaptors covering alpha/delta and beta/gamma chains were used on 400 ng RNA. TCRdb reanalysed the reads using MiXCR and keeps one entry per CDR3 protein. The profile covers tens of thousands of distinct CDR3 sequences, with under 25% appearing a single time and about 18% taken by the ten largest. Source material: a population of CD138-negative cells sorted from bone marrow. The receptors were gathered from a donor over 35 with multiple myeloma.

This clonotype was seen ten or more times. This sequence joins TRBV30 and TRBJ2-3, with 10 nucleotides matching TRBD2. Germline CDR1 and CDR2: GTSNPN and SVGIG (reference sequence). The V and J ends lost 0 bases and 2 bases, in that order; junction bases with no gene match: 2. CDR3 size: 15 residues. As DNA, the CDR3 is TGTGCCTGGAGTGTAGCGGGAGGGCTCACAGATACGCAGTATTTT. Translating it yields CAWSVAGGLTDTQYF. Based on the CDR3 plus reference TRBV30 and TRBJ2-3, the full variable domain is SQTIHQWPATLVQPVGSPLSLECTVEGTSNPNLYWYRQAAGRGLQLLFYSVGIGQISSEVPQNLSASRPQDRQFILSSKKLLLSDSGFYLCAWSVAGGLTDTQYFGPGTRLTVL.

This clonotype was recorded at least ten times. V gene TRBV15 combines with J gene TRBJ2-3; the D is unclear. This CDR3 is 14 amino acids long. The germline V and J ends were trimmed by 11 bases and 6 bases, with 21 bases remaining between them. The germline gives CDR1 LNHNV, CDR2 YYDKDF (reference sequence). In DNA, the CDR3 is TGTGCCTGCCAGCCAGATCGGCACGTGGATACGCAGTATTTT. Translated, it gives CACQPDRHVDTQYF. The full variable domain, in which reference TRBV15 and TRBJ2-3 provide the parts outside the CDR3, is DAMVIQNPRYQVTQFGKPVTLSCSQTLNHNVMYWYQQKSSQAPKLLFHYYDKDFNNEADTPDNFQSRRPNTSFCFLDIRSPGLGDTAMYLCACQPDRHVDTQYFGPGTRLTVL.

The table lists this clonotype with a few counts. A much more abundant neighbour one base away suggests this may be a read error. The chain carries TRBV28 and TRBJ2-1; 8 positions match TRBD2. The trim removed 6 bases at V and 8 bases at J, leaving 18 bases unmatched. CDR1 is MDHEN, CDR2 SYDVKM, per germline. CDR3 length equals 17 residues. The CDR3 nucleotides read TGTGCCAGCAGGTACCTTGGGACTAGTGGGTTCTCGGATGAGCAGTTCTTC. It translates to CASRYLGTSGFSDEQFF.

V is TRBV19 and J is TRBJ2-3; the match to TRBD1 covers 7 bases. Germline V gives CDR1 LNHDA, CDR2 SQIVND (reference sequence). V dropped 3 bases and J dropped 0; count of bases not matched to a gene: 6. This CDR3 has 16 residues. CDR3 amino acids: CASSIRTGASTDTQYF. CDR3 in DNA: TGTGCCAGTAGTATCCGGACAGGCGCTAGCACAGATACGCAGTATTTT.

This clonotype was recorded at least ten times. This chain links TRBV3-1 with TRBJ1-1; the D gene is possibly TRBD1 (6 bases). The length of the CDR3 is 15 residues. Trimming shortened V by 4 bases and J by 0 bases, and 12 bases separated the two germline ends. Germline V gene data show CDR1 as LGHDT and CDR2 as YNNKEL (reference sequence). CDR3: CASSLGGHMNTEAFF. The CDR3 DNA follows: TGTGCCAGCAGCCTTGGGGGGCATATGAACACTGAAGCTTTCTTT.

Details on this clonotype: A much larger clone differs from this one at a single base, so this may be a read error. In DNA, the CDR3 is TGTGCCATCAGCAGTCGACTAGCGGGGCTCTTATACAATGAGCAGTTCTTC. It is translated as CAISSRLAGLLYNEQFF. The chain combines TRBV15 with TRBJ2-1, with 11 bases matching TRBD2. Germline V gives CDR1 LNHNV, CDR2 YYDKDF (reference sequence). CDR3 length: 17 residues.

This clonotype occurred a few times. The V and J genes are TRBV20-1 and TRBJ2-1; TRBD2 agrees at 11 bases. CDR1 is DFQATT, CDR2 SNEGSKA, per germline (reference sequence). Unmatched junction bases numbered 13, after V lost 5 bases and J lost 1 base. The CDR3 is 18 amino acids. DNA of the CDR3: TGCAGTGCTGAAGGACCGGGACTAGCGGCCCCTTCCTACAATGAGCAGTTCTTC. This codes for CSAEGPGLAAPSYNEQFF.

This clonotype was recorded many times. V usage is TRBV11-2 and J usage is TRBJ2-2; D call uncertain. Germline lookup yields CDR1 SGHAT and CDR2 FQNNGV. V lost 5 bases and J 6 bases, leaving 13 bases between the germline ends. The CDR3 totals 14 residues. This chain's CDR3 is CASSPGNRAGELFF. The CDR3 region has the DNA TGTGCCAGCAGCCCCGGCAATAGAGCCGGGGAGCTGTTTTTT.

Comments on this clonotype: A read error may account for a junction end that differs from germline. This rearrangement joins TRBV2 to TRBJ1-5; 10 nucleotides line up with TRBD1. The CDR3 has 15 residues. Per germline, CDR1 SNHLY and CDR2 FYNNEI. CDR3 bases: TGTGCCAGCAGCGAAGGACAGGGGGTAAATCAGCCCCAGCATTTT. Translating gives CASSEGQGVNQPQHF. Together with reference TRBV2 and TRBJ1-5, the CDR3 gives the full variable domain: EPEVTQTPSHQVTQMGQEVILRCVPISNHLYFYWYRQILGQKVEFLVSFYNNEISEKSEIFDDQFSVERPDGSNFTLKIRSTKLEDSAMYFCASSEGQGVNQPQHFGDGTRLSIL.

As for this clonotype: Just one base apart from a much larger clone, this may be a read error. The rearrangement joins TRBV29-1 to TRBJ1-1; TRBD1 might be the D (6 bases). The CDR3 has 14 residues. Germline V CDR1 and CDR2: SQVTM, ANQGSEA. Here the CDR3 DNA reads TGCGGCGTCGTTAACTTGAGGGGGTGGACTGAAGCTTTCTTT. Encoded protein: CGVVNLRGWTEAFF.

In regard to this clonotype: This may be a read error: a much more frequent sequence differs by one nucleotide. J is TRBJ2-1 and V is TRBV5-5; D gene unclear. CDR3 size: 14 residues. Per the germline V gene, CDR1 is SGHKS and CDR2 is YYEKEE (reference sequence). The V end lost 1 base, the J end lost 8 bases, and 13 bases lay between the germline ends. The CDR3 bases are TGTGCCAGCAGCTTGCTACAAACTTACGATGAGCAGTTCTTC. Amino acid sequence: CASSLLQTYDEQFF.

This clonotype was recorded a few times. The chain joins TRBV5-6 to TRBJ2-6; TRBD1 matches at 8 bases. V gave up 0 bases and J gave up 4 bases; unmatched junction bases: 9. Germline-derived CDR1 and CDR2 are SGHDT and YYEEEE. There are 18 residues in the CDR3. Here the CDR3 DNA reads TGTGCCAGCAGCTTGGCAGGGGGCAGATGGTCCGGGGCCAACGTCCTGACTTTC. It translates to CASSLAGGRWSGANVLTF.

This clonotype was counted at least ten times. The chain links TRBV5-1 to TRBJ2-2, with D uncertain. The CDR3 covers 15 residues. V dropped 0 bases and J dropped 2 bases, with 8 bases sitting between them. Germline V gene lookup returns CDR1 SGHRS and CDR2 YFSETQ. DNA for the CDR3: TGCGCCAGCAGCTTGGTGACGGTTAACACCGGGGAGCTGTTTTTT. Translation gives CASSLVTVNTGELFF.